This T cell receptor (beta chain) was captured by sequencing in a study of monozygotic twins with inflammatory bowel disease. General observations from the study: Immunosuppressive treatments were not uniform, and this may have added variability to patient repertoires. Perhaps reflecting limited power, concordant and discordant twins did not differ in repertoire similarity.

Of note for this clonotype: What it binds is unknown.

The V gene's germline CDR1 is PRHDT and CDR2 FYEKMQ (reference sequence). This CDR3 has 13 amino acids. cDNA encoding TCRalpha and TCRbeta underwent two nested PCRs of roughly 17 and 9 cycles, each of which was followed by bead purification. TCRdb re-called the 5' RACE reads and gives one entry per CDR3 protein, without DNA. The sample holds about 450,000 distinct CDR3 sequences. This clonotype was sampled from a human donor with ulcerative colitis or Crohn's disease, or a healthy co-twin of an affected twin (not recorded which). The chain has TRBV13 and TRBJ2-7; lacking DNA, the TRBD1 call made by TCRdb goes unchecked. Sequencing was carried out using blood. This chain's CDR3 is CASSSQGAGEQYF.